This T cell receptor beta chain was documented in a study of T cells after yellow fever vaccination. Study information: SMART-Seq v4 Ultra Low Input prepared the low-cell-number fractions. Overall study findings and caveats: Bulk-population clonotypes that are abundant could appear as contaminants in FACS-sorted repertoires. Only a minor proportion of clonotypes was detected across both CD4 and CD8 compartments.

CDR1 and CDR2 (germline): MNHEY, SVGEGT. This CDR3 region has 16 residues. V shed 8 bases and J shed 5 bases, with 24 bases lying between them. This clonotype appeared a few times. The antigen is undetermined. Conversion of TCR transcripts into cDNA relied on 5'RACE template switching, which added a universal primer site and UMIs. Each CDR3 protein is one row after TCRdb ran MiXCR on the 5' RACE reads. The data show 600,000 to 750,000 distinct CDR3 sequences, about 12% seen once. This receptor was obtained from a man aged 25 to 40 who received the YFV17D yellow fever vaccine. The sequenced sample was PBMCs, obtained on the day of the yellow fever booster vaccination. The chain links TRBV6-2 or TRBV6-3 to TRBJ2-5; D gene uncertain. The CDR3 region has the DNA TGTGCCAGCCGGCCTGAGACCAGACCCACCCAGGAGACCCAGTACTTC. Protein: CASRPETRPTQETQYF.